The 18 T cell receptor beta chains below all came from one sample that was sequenced in a study of shared clonotypes between healthy human individuals. Clones were read by immunoSEQ multiplex PCR, and TCRdb kept only the in-frame ones, dropping some. The sample holds approximately 2,300,000 clones, 85% to 95% seen once. The specimen sequenced was naive CD4+ T cells from PBMCs. Subset defined: CD45RA+ positively selected. These receptors were obtained from a young man in good health. Some clones in this sample may be carry-over from other donors' samples.

In its sample, this clone was seen once. The chain combines TRBV2 with TRBJ1-4; 7 bases fit TRBD1. The CDR3 length is 14 residues. V was pared by 4 bases and J by 5 bases, with 4 bases of the junction left unmatched. Germline CDR1 reads SNHLY; CDR2 reads FYNNEI. The CDR3 protein is CASSARGVNEKLFF. The CDR3 nucleotides read TGTGCCAGCAGTGCCAGGGGGGTAAATGAAAAACTGTTTTTT.

The count of this clone is one. The rearrangement uses TRBV7-9 and TRBJ2-4; D is unclear. CDR1 is SEHNR, CDR2 FQNEAQ, per germline (reference sequence). This CDR3 has 14 amino acids. Trimming stripped 4 bases from V and 7 bases from J, with 14 bases between. The CDR3 reads CASSSSGDANIQYF. The CDR3 DNA reads TGTGCCAGCAGCTCGTCCGGAGACGCGAACATTCAGTACTTC.

This clone was seen only once. The chain joins TRBV5-8 to TRBJ2-1; 7 nucleotides align to TRBD2. Per germline, CDR1 SGHTS and CDR2 YDEGEE. The ends lost 4 bases at V and 15 bases at J; junction bases unmatched: 16. The CDR3 extends over 14 amino acids. The CDR3 nucleotides read TGTGCCAGCAGCCGAATAGCGGGCGTGTCAACTCGGTTCTTC. Translated, it gives CASSRIAGVSTRFF.

The chain joins TRBV5-4 to TRBJ1-1, with D possibly being TRBD1 (5 bases). The CDR3 spans 14 residues. Germline V lookup: CDR1 SGHNT, CDR2 YYREEE (reference sequence). V was pared by 4 bases and J by 3 bases, with 13 bases between. The chain's CDR3 is CASSVIGGDTEAFF. Written as DNA, the CDR3 is TGTGCCAGCAGCGTCATCGGGGGGGACACTGAAGCTTTCTTT.

The rearrangement uses TRBV7-8 and TRBJ1-2, with a tentative D call TRBD1 (5 bases). Trimming stripped 1 base from V and 5 bases from J, with 17 bases between. Germline CDR1 is SGHVS and CDR2 is FQNEAQ. This CDR3 region has 16 residues. CDR3 in amino acids: CASSLGGLVQSYGYTF. CDR3 DNA sequence: TGTGCCAGCAGCTTAGGGGGGTTGGTCCAAAGTTATGGCTACACCTTC.

This chain links TRBV4-1 with TRBJ2-1; TRBD2 matches 8 bases. Per the germline V gene, CDR1 is MGHRA and CDR2 is YSYEKL. The trim removed 0 bases at V and 8 bases at J, leaving 18 bases unmatched. The CDR3 is made up of 19 amino acids. The CDR3 DNA reads TGCGCCAGCAGCCAAGATAGCGAAGGGACTAGAAAGGGGATCTATGAGCAGTTCTTC. Its translation is CASSQDSEGTRKGIYEQFF.

The gene calls are TRBV2 and TRBJ2-2; possibly TRBD2 for D (5 bases). Germline CDR1 and CDR2: SNHLY and FYNNEI. CDR3 length: 13 residues. The V end lost 6 bases, the J end lost 6 bases, and 11 bases lay between the germline ends. The CDR3 DNA reads as TGTGCCAGCAGAGTGGCCGGGGCCGGGGAGCTGTTTTTT. Its protein is CASRVAGAGELFF. Variable domain in full (rest from reference TRBV2 and TRBJ2-2): EPEVTQTPSHQVTQMGQEVILRCVPISNHLYFYWYRQILGQKVEFLVSFYNNEISEKSEIFDDQFSVERPDGSNFTLKIRSTKLEDSAMYFCASRVAGAGELFFGEGSRLTVL.

V and J are TRBV29-1 and TRBJ2-2, with 8 bases that match TRBD1. The length of the CDR3 is 15 residues. CDR1 is SQVTM, CDR2 ANQGSEA, per germline. V lost 6 bases to trimming and J lost 1 base; unmatched junction nucleotides: 7. The chain's CDR3 is CSVLQGVENTGELFF. CDR3 sequence (DNA): TGCAGCGTGCTACAGGGGGTGGAGAACACCGGGGAGCTGTTTTTT.

In its sample, this clone was seen once. The DNA for the CDR3 is TGTGCCAGCAGCCGGGGGGACTACACAAGACAAACTGAAGCTTTCTTT. Translated, it gives CASSRGDYTRQTEAFF. The rearrangement uses TRBV7-9 and TRBJ1-1, with D possibly TRBD1 on 5 matching bases. Between the trimmed V and J ends, which lost 5 bases and 5 bases, there was a span of 21 bases. The length of the CDR3 is 16 residues. CDR1 is SEHNR and CDR2 is FQNEAQ in the germline V gene (reference sequence).

V gene TRBV28 combines with J gene TRBJ2-7, with D tentatively TRBD1 (5 bases). The CDR3 extends over 12 amino acids. V dropped 6 bases and J dropped 4 bases, with 10 bases sitting between them. Germline V gene data show CDR1 as MDHEN and CDR2 as SYDVKM. CDR3 loop: CASRAGRYEQYF. As DNA, the CDR3 is TGTGCCAGCAGGGCAGGGCGATACGAGCAGTACTTC.

This clone was counted once. The chain employs TRBV19 and TRBJ2-1, with D uncertain. CDR3 size: 14 residues. The V gene lost 1 base and the J gene lost 5 bases, with 9 bases spanning the gap. CDR1 and CDR2 from the germline V gene are LNHDA and SQIVND (reference sequence). The CDR3 nucleotides read TGTGCCAGTAGTATAGTATGGGTCCACAATGAGCAGTTCTTC. It specifies CASSIVWVHNEQFF.

The rearrangement links TRBV5-6 to TRBJ2-3; D remains ambiguous. Looked up from germline, CDR1 is SGHDT and CDR2 is YYEEEE. The CDR3 is made up of 13 amino acids. V lost 5 bases to trimming and J lost 10 bases, with 17 bases between them. The CDR3 region has the DNA TGTGCCAGCAGAAAAGGACCGTCTACCTCGCAGTATTTT. Its protein product is CASRKGPSTSQYF.

This clone is a singleton in its sample. This sequence joins TRBV5-5 and TRBJ2-1, with TRBD2 matching over 8 bases. The CDR3 has 14 residues. The junction had 6 bases not matched to a gene; V was cut back by 2 bases and J by 8 bases. Germline V CDR1 and CDR2: SGHKS, YYEKEE (reference sequence). The CDR3 is CASSLAGVRYEQFF. Here the CDR3 DNA reads TGTGCCAGCAGCTTAGCGGGAGTGCGCTATGAGCAGTTCTTC.

The chain combines TRBV7-3 with TRBJ2-2, with a weak D call TRBD1 (6 bases). This CDR3 is 19 amino acids long. Germline CDR1 is SGHTA and CDR2 is FQGTGA. V lost 3 bases and J lost 4, with 24 bases in between. The CDR3 loop is CASSFTGTNPKDGTGELFF. As DNA, the CDR3 is TGTGCCAGCAGCTTTACCGGGACAAACCCGAAAGACGGCACCGGGGAGCTGTTTTTT.

A single count supports this clone. The chain uses TRBV4-2 and TRBJ1-5, with D unclear. The germline V and J ends were trimmed by 2 bases and 0 bases, with 11 bases remaining between them. CDR1 and CDR2 (germline): LGHNA, YNFKEQ. The CDR3 length is 16 residues. The DNA of the CDR3 is TGTGCCAGCAGCCAATATACACAGTATAGCAATCAGCCCCAGCATTTT. This gives the protein CASSQYTQYSNQPQHF.

The J gene is TRBJ2-3, the V gene TRBV9; 8 bases fit TRBD2. The CDR3 consists of 15 residues. Germline V CDR1 and CDR2: SGDLS, YYNGEE. The V gene end was trimmed by 4 bases and the J gene end by 3 bases; junction bases not matched to a gene: 7. CDR3 coding DNA: TGTGCCAGCAGCCCGCAAGCGGGAGAGACAGATACGCAGTATTTT. Translating it yields CASSPQAGETDTQYF.

V and J are TRBV2 and TRBJ1-2, with TRBD1 identical over 7 bases. CDR1 and CDR2 (germline): SNHLY, FYNNEI. There are 14 residues in the CDR3. With 9 bases clipped from V and 2 bases from J, the junction kept 9 bases outside the gene matches. CDR3 DNA sequence: TGTGCCAGAGAAAGGGACAGTAGAAACTATGGCTACACCTTC. As protein: CARERDSRNYGYTF.

The chain employs TRBV5-1 and TRBJ2-7, with a possible D match to TRBD2 (5 bases). This CDR3 region has 13 residues. Germline V gene lookup returns CDR1 SGHRS and CDR2 YFSETQ. Trimming pared 2 bases from V and 3 bases from J, leaving 9 bases between. In DNA form, the CDR3 reads TGCGCCAGCAGCTTTGGGAGTCGCTACGAGCAGTACTTC. This codes for CASSFGSRYEQYF.